This T cell receptor (beta chain) was sequenced during a study of blood T cells in healthy people across ages. Findings of the study overall: In long-lived donors, naive CD4+ cell counts and diversity exceeded those of aged donors.

To note about this clonotype: Antigen unknown.

A second PCR, run for about 6 to 12 cycles, used a sample-barcoded 5' primer plus a J-beta primer mix. Each cDNA molecule carried a tag from a template-switch adaptor that contained 12 random nucleotides. In TCRdb, the 5' RACE reads were re-called with MiXCR into one record per CDR3 protein. The table lists 500,000 to 650,000 distinct CDR3 sequences, roughly a quarter of them singletons. The CDR3 is 13 amino acids. V lost 4 bases and J lost 8, with 15 bases in between. Germline CDR1 SGHRS, CDR2 YFSETQ. Donors were healthy Caucasian individuals from Russia aged roughly 6 to 90. These data also featured in a second study, about T cells of mothers and their children.

The chain combines TRBV5-1 with TRBJ1-2, with D unclear. This sequence originates from a boy between 2 and 15 years old in good health. The sequenced sample was blood. In DNA form, the CDR3 reads TGCGCCAGCAGCCCGGACCCCTCAAGAGGCTACACCTTC. This gives the protein CASSPDPSRGYTF. Variable domain in full (rest from reference TRBV5-1 and TRBJ1-2): KAGVTQTPRYLIKTRGQQVTLSCSPISGHRSVSWYQQTPGQGLQFLFEYFSETQRNKGNFPGRFSGRQFSNSRSEMNVSTLELGDSALYLCASSPDPSRGYTFGSGTRLTVV.